The clone carrying this T cell receptor beta chain was seen a handful of times. The antigen remains undetermined. The time point here: persistent/refractory GD, antithyroid drugs over 5 years with positive TRAb. RNA isolated from PBMCs was used to make the TCR library. EDTA tubes collected around 10 milliliters of peripheral blood. The data are from a study of regulatory T cells in long-lasting Graves disease. Assembly of TCR beta libraries relied on iRepertoire HTBI primers together with Arm-PCR of CDR3 regions. Per the authors' pipeline: Looking across samples, the authors found under 75 TRBV and 13 to 15 TRBJ segments. TCRdb recomputed calls from the multiplex PCR reads with MiXCR, one row per CDR3 protein. The V and J calls here are based on TCRdb, not the publication. The sample shows around 460,000 distinct CDR3 sequences, around a fifth of them seen only once. General observations from the study: The number of shared public clonotypes was higher in persistent patients (around 2,500) than new patients (under 1,000). Because few samples were included, accuracy may have been lower.

The sample consisted of peripheral blood mononuclear cells (PBMCs), taken when the disease was refractory, from a patient treated with antithyroid drugs. The sequence was collected from a female donor with Graves disease.

The CDR3 loop is CASSVMTGAAFNYGYTF. CDR3 coding DNA: TGTGCCAGCAGCGTGATGACAGGGGCCGCTTTTAACTATGGCTACACCTTC. This sequence joins TRBV9 and TRBJ1-2; the match to TRBD1 covers 8 bases. The CDR3 contains 17 residues. The germline V gene encodes CDR1 SGDLS and CDR2 YYNGEE. Unmatched junction bases numbered 10, after V lost 2 bases and J lost 1 base.